The present T cell receptor beta chain was sequenced within a study of T-cell reconstitution after alpha-beta-depleted transplantation in children. The TCRbeta library incorporated unique molecular identifiers. TCRdb ran MiXCR on the PCR reads and lists one entry per CDR3 protein. The table includes a few hundred thousand distinct CDR3 sequences, about an eighth detected once. There are 14 residues in the CDR3. V was clipped by 3 bases and J by 0 bases, with 9 bases between them. The sequence came from a human donor who donated a stem cell graft to a child with Fanconi anemia. The chain is built from TRBV12-3 or TRBV12-4 and TRBJ2-7; D is perhaps TRBD1 (5 bases). Sequencing was performed on PBMCs, taken from the stem cell graft. The CDR3 sequence: CASSFGHNSYEQYF. The CDR3 nucleotides read TGTGCCAGCAGTTTTGGACACAACTCCTACGAGCAGTACTTC.